This note documents a single T cell receptor (beta chain) sequence. Its antigen is unknown. This specimen comes from a study of T cell responses to AZD1222 COVID-19 vaccine. Study-wide points: Just a handful of people given AZD1222 tested seropositive at baseline. Females made up more of the donors, who were largely white British, and clonal diversity may have come out too low.

Generated by immunoSEQ multiplex PCR, the TCRdb table keeps only in-frame clones and is missing some. Altogether 120,000 to 150,000 clones are present, roughly nine tenths being singletons, with the ten largest covering roughly 4.7%. V lost 6 bases, J lost 2 bases, and 4 bases lay in between. Germline CDR1 and CDR2: DFQATT and SNEGSKA (reference sequence). This CDR3 spans 10 amino acids. This chain joins TRBV20-1 and TRBJ1-2; D is ambiguous. The sequenced sample was peripheral blood, obtained on day 0 of AZD1222 vaccination. The source is an adult in good health. In DNA, the CDR3 is TGCAGTGCCGGGAACTATGGCTACACCTTC. This sequence encodes CSAGNYGYTF.